The subject of this entry is one T cell receptor beta chain. Together with a sample-barcoded 5' primer, a J-beta primer mix was included in a second PCR lasting about 7 to 11 cycles. Each of the cDNA molecules was tagged by a template-switch adaptor with 12 random nucleotides. Via MiXCR, TCRdb re-called the 5' RACE reads, giving one row per CDR3 protein. The table records around 1,000,000 distinct CDR3 sequences, 25% of them present only once. This specimen comes from a study of blood T cells in healthy people across ages. The sample providers were healthy Caucasian people from Russia, aged about 6 to 100. Each donor supplied ten milliliters of peripheral blood. The CDR3 is 12 amino acids. V was pared by 4 bases and J by 8 bases, with 11 bases between. In addition, the sample was reused for a study of T cells of mothers and their children.

The sequence came from a girl aged 2 to 10 in good health. The specimen sequenced was blood. This chain connects TRBV12-3 or TRBV12-4 to TRBJ1-2; weak D call: TRBD1 (6 bases). CDR3 protein: CASSSGAGGYTF. The CDR3 DNA sequence: TGTGCCAGCAGTTCGGGGGCGGGAGGCTACACCTTC.